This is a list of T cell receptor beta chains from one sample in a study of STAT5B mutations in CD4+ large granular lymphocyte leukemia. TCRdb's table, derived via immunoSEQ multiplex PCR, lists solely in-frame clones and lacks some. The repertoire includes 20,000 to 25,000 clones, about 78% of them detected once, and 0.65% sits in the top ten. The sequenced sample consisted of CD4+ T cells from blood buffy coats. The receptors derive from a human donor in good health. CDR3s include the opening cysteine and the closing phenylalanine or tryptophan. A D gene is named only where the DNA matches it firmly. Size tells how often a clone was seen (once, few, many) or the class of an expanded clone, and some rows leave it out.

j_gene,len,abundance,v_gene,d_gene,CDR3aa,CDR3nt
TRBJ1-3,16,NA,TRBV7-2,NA,CASSLFGSSSGNTIYF,TGTGCCAGCAGCTTATTTGGCAGCAGCTCTGGAAACACCATATATTTT
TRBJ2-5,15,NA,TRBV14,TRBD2,CASSQEGTSWETQYF,TGTGCCAGCAGCCAAGAGGGGACTAGCTGGGAGACCCAGTACTTC
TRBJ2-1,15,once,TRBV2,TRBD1,CASSADRGIYNEQFF,TGTGCCAGCAGTGCGGACAGGGGGATCTACAATGAGCAGTTCTTC
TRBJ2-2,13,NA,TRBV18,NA,CASQLGATGELFF,TGTGCCAGCCAGCTCGGTGCCACCGGGGAGCTGTTTTTT
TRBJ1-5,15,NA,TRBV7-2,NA,CASSQEWGSNQPQHF,TGTGCCAGCAGCCAGGAATGGGGTAGCAATCAGCCCCAGCATTTT
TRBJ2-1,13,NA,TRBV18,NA,CASSDSSYNEQFF,TGTGCCAGCTCAGACAGCTCCTACAATGAGCAGTTCTTC
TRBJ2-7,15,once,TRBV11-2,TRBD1,CASSPFRDSSYEQYF,TGTGCCAGCAGCCCGTTCCGGGACAGCTCCTACGAGCAGTACTTC
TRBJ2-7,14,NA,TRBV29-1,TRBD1,CSVTGQGSTYEQYF,TGCAGCGTCACGGGACAGGGGTCAACCTACGAGCAGTACTTC
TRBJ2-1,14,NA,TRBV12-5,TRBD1,CASGLRTGYNEQFF,TGTGCTAGTGGCCTCAGGACAGGCTACAATGAGCAGTTCTTC
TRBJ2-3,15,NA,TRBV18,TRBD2,CASSPGGRNTDTQYF,TGTGCCAGCTCACCGGGGGGGAGGAACACAGATACGCAGTATTTT
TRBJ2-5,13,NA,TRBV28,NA,CASSPKWGETQYF,TGTGCCAGCAGCCCGAAATGGGGAGAGACCCAGTACTTC
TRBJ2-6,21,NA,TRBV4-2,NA,CASSPLLLAQDTVSGANVLTF,TGTGCCAGCAGCCCCCTTCTCCTGGCCCAGGATACCGTCTCTGGGGCCAACGTCCTGACTTTC
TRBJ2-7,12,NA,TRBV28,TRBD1,CASSWDSYEQYF,TGTGCCAGCAGTTGGGACAGCTACGAGCAGTACTTC
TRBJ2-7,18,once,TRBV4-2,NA,CASSQVSNTGFGAYEQYF,TGTGCCAGCAGCCAAGTCTCGAACACAGGGTTTGGGGCCTACGAGCAGTACTTC
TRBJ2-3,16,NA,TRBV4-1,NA,CASSQGRLGGTDTQYF,TGCGCCAGCAGCCAAGGGCGTCTGGGGGGCACAGATACGCAGTATTTT
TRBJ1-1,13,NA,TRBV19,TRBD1,CASSIQGVSEAFF,TGTGCCAGTAGTATCCAGGGGGTCTCTGAAGCTTTCTTT
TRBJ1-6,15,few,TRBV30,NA,CAWRGGSSYNSPLHF,TGTGCCTGGAGAGGAGGGAGCTCCTATAATTCACCCCTCCACTTT
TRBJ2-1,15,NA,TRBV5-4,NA,CASSLGWGTYNEQFF,TGTGCCAGCAGCTTAGGGTGGGGCACTTACAATGAGCAGTTCTTC
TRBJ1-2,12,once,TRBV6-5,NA,CASSSPGDGYTF,TGTGCCAGCAGTTCCCCCGGGGATGGCTACACCTTC
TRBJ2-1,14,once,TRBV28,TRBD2,CASGTSGGNNEQFF,TGTGCCAGCGGGACTAGCGGGGGAAACAATGAGCAGTTCTTC
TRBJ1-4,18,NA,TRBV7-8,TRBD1,CASSLGPGQGMGHEKLFF,TGTGCCAGCAGCTTAGGTCCGGGACAGGGGATGGGCCATGAAAAACTGTTTTTT
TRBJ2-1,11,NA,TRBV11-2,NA,CASRGAGEQFF,TGTGCCAGCAGGGGGGCCGGTGAGCAGTTCTTC
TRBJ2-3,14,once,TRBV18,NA,CASSKGRSTDTQYF,TGTGCCAGCTCAAAGGGCCGTAGCACAGATACGCAGTATTTT
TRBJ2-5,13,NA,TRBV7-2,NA,CASSLLGVETQYF,TGTGCCAGCAGCTTATTAGGAGTAGAGACCCAGTACTTC
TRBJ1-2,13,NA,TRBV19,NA,CASSIEGADGYTF,TGTGCCAGTAGTATAGAAGGGGCAGATGGCTACACCTTC
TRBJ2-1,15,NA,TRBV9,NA,CASSVQGGDYNEQFF,TGTGCCAGCAGCGTACAGGGTGGAGACTACAATGAGCAGTTCTTC
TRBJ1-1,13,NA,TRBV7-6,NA,CASLGAWDTEAFF,TGTGCCAGCCTTGGGGCGTGGGACACTGAAGCTTTCTTT
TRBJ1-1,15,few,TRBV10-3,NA,CAISRIGGLYGEAFF,TGTGCCATCAGTAGGATCGGGGGGCTTTACGGTGAAGCTTTCTTT
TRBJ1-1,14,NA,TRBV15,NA,CATSRVGGVSEAFF,TGTGCCACCAGCAGAGTGGGGGGGGTATCGGAAGCTTTCTTT
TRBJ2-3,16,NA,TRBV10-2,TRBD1,CASMSGTAEGTDTQYF,TGCGCCAGCATGTCCGGGACAGCAGAGGGCACAGATACGCAGTATTTT
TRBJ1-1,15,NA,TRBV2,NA,CASNPNGNPDTEAFF,TGTGCCAGCAACCCGAATGGGAATCCGGACACTGAAGCTTTCTTT
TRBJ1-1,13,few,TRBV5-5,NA,CASSFDRITEAFF,TGTGCCAGCAGCTTCGACAGAATCACTGAAGCTTTCTTT
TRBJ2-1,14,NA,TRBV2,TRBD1,CASGTGGSYNEQFF,TGTGCCAGCGGGACAGGCGGCTCCTACAATGAGCAGTTCTTC
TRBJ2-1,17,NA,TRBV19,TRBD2,CASSIGVAGGSYNEQFF,TGTGCCAGTAGTATAGGGGTAGCGGGGGGTTCCTACAATGAGCAGTTCTTC
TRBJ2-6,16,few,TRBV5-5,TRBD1,CASSWAGGDGANVLTF,TGTGCCAGCAGCTGGGCAGGGGGCGACGGGGCCAACGTCCTGACTTTC
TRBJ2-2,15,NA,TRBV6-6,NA,CASSPPPGNTGELFF,TGTGCCAGCAGCCCCCCACCTGGGAACACCGGGGAGCTGTTTTTT
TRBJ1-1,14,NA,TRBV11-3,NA,CASSSPREAEKAFF,TGTGCCAGCAGCTCGCCTCGAGAAGCCGAGAAAGCTTTCTTT
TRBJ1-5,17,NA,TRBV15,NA,CATSRDIGLESNQPQHF,TGTGCCACCAGCAGAGATATAGGGTTAGAGAGCAATCAGCCCCAGCATTTT
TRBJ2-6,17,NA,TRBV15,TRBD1,CATSRGLTGVGANVLTF,TGTGCCACCAGCAGGGGTTTGACAGGGGTAGGGGCCAACGTCCTGACTTTC
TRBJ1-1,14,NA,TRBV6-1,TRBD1,CASSEYQGDTEAFF,TGTGCCAGCAGTGAATATCAGGGGGACACTGAAGCTTTCTTT